One sample yielded the 12 T cell receptor beta chains listed below, sequenced in a study of radiation and T cells in renal cell carcinoma. Measured with immunoSEQ multiplex PCR; TCRdb has only the in-frame clones, and not every one. This sample carries under 100,000 clones, approximately 86% of them seen once, and the ten largest clones take around 9.4%. Time point in this sample: blood 4 weeks post-SBRT, at nephrectomy. Treatment reported: 15 Gy SBRT to primary tumor, nephrectomy 4 weeks later. The source was blood, collected from a patient whose treatment included radiotherapy and nephrectomy. Receptors were obtained from a man aged 50 to 59 with renal cell carcinoma.

The CDR3 is CASSADYNSPLHF. CDR3 nucleotide sequence: TGTGCCAGCAGCGCAGACTATAATTCACCCCTCCACTTT. The chain joins TRBV6-4 to TRBJ1-6, with D unresolved. Per the germline V gene, CDR1 is MRHNA and CDR2 is SNTAGT. The ends were cut back, 6 bases at V and 3 bases at J, with 6 bases in the middle. The CDR3 runs to 13 residues.

DNA for the CDR3: TGTGCCTGGAGTGTAGAGGGGCCCAATGAGCAGTTCTTC. This translates into CAWSVEGPNEQFF. The V call is TRBV30, the J call TRBJ2-1; TRBD1 or TRBD2 may be the D gene (5 bases each). CDR3 length: 13 residues. V dropped 0 bases and J dropped 6 bases, with 9 bases sitting between them. CDR1 is GTSNPN, CDR2 SVGIG, per germline (reference sequence).

This clone has only a few counts. The chain is built from TRBV10-1 and TRBJ2-2; D is perhaps TRBD2 (5 bases). CDR3 size: 14 residues. Trimming took off 7 bases at V and 10 bases at J, with 19 bases between the two ends. Germline V gene data show CDR1 as WNHNN and CDR2 as SYGVQD (reference sequence). The CDR3 here is CASIGVALKEELFF. In DNA form, the CDR3 reads TGCGCCAGCATCGGGGTAGCTCTAAAGGAGGAGCTGTTTTTT.

The rearrangement joins TRBV30 to TRBJ1-5; D perhaps matches TRBD1 (5 bases). V was cut by 3 bases and J by 4 bases, with 10 bases left in between. The germline CDR1 and CDR2 sequences are GTSNPN and SVGIG (reference sequence). The CDR3 has 13 residues. The chain's CDR3 is CAWRASGNQPQHF. The DNA for the CDR3 is TGTGCCTGGAGGGCTTCAGGGAATCAGCCCCAGCATTTT.

The chain combines TRBV19 with TRBJ1-1; weak D call: TRBD1 (5 bases). The length of the CDR3 is 14 residues. Trimming pared 3 bases from V and 4 bases from J, leaving 12 bases between. Germline V CDR1 and CDR2: LNHDA, SQIVND (reference sequence). The CDR3 DNA is TGTGCCAGTAGTATTCGGGGGATCGGCACTGAAGCTTTCTTT. Protein: CASSIRGIGTEAFF.

This chain joins TRBV4-3 and TRBJ1-4; D call uncertain. In germline, CDR1 is LGHNA, CDR2 YSLEER. V lost 0 bases and J lost 4, with 12 bases in between. CDR3 size: 16 residues. The DNA of the CDR3 is TGCGCCAGCAGCCAAGATGGAGGCCTCGTTAATGAAAAACTGTTTTTT. Translation: CASSQDGGLVNEKLFF.

The chain is built from TRBV10-3 and TRBJ2-1; TRBD2 matches 9 bases. V shed 11 bases and J 5 bases; nucleotides not matched to a gene: 7. CDR1 is ENHRY and CDR2 is SYGVKD in the germline V gene. The CDR3 is made up of 13 amino acids. The CDR3 loop is CAVIAGEDNEQFF. The CDR3 bases are TGTGCCGTAATAGCGGGGGAAGACAATGAGCAGTTCTTC.

The gene calls are TRBV5-1 and TRBJ1-5; TRBD1 is a possible D gene (5 bases). Germline V lookup: CDR1 SGHRS, CDR2 YFSETQ. Trimming stripped 0 bases from V and 6 bases from J, with 13 bases between. The CDR3 has 15 residues. The CDR3 loop reads CASSLGVGVAQPQHF. As DNA, the CDR3 is TGCGCCAGCAGCTTGGGAGTAGGGGTGGCTCAGCCCCAGCATTTT.

The sample holds a few counts of this clone. This chain joins TRBV9 and TRBJ2-3, with D possibly being TRBD2 (6 bases). The CDR3 is 13 residues long. The germline V gene encodes CDR1 SGDLS and CDR2 YYNGEE. V lost 3 bases and J lost 4, with 9 bases in between. CDR3 protein: CASSARGADTQYF. DNA of the CDR3: TGTGCCAGCAGCGCCCGCGGGGCAGATACGCAGTATTTT.

The chain employs TRBV30 and TRBJ1-1; perhaps TRBD1 as D (5 bases). Germline CDR1 and CDR2: GTSNPN and SVGIG (reference sequence). CDR3 length: 15 amino acids. Trimming shortened V by 2 bases and J by 4 bases, and 17 bases separated the two germline ends. In nucleotides, the CDR3 is TGTGCCTGGAGTATAAGACAGACCCTAGTCACTGAAGCTTTCTTT. This translates into CAWSIRQTLVTEAFF.

This clone was observed once. The CDR3 nucleotides read TGTGCCAGCAGTCCGTCCATGAACACTGAAGCTTTCTTT. Translation: CASSPSMNTEAFF. This sequence joins TRBV6-5 and TRBJ1-1; D not resolved. Germline V CDR1 and CDR2: MNHEY, SVGAGI. This CDR3 is built from 13 residues. The V end was cut by 5 bases, the J end by 0 bases, with 7 bases between.

The chain carries TRBV6-1 and TRBJ1-1; D might be TRBD1 (6 bases). V was shortened by 9 bases and J by 3 bases, with 14 bases between the two germline ends. The CDR3 is 13 amino acids. CDR1 MNHNS and CDR2 SASEGT come from the germline V gene. The CDR3 region is CASTPGQHTEAFF. CDR3 bases: TGTGCCAGTACCCCCGGACAGCACACTGAAGCTTTCTTT.